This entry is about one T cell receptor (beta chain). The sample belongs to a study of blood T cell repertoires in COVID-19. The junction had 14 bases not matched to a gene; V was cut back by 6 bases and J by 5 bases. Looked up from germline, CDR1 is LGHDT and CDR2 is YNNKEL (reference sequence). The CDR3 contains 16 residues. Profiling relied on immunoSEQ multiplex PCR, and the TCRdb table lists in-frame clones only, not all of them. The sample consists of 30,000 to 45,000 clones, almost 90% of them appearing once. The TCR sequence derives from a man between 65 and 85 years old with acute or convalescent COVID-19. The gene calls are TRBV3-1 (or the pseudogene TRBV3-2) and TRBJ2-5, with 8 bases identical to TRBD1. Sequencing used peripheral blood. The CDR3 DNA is TGTGCCAGCAGAAACTTAGGGACAGGAGCCTTTGAGACCCAGTACTTC. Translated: CASRNLGTGAFETQYF.